Shown below are 21 T cell receptor beta chains from a single sample sequenced in a study of shared clonotypes between healthy human individuals (TCRdb year 2020). Library preparation was by the immunoSEQ multiplex PCR assay. TCRdb obtained this table from immuneACCESS and retained in-frame rearrangements with V and J assigned. These tables miss some clones; where compared with another copy, unresolved V genes account for less than half of the shortfall, and the remainder is unexplained. For this sample the table gives more than 850,000 clones, of which around 82% were detected only once. Of the sample, about 0.52% falls within the top ten clones. Sequencing was done on a sample of memory CD4+ T cells from PBMCs. Read against the paper, the sample's cell subset or site label means: CD45RA-negative fraction. The receptor set was obtained from a young man in good health. Some clones in this sample may be carry-over from other donors' samples.

The genes are TRBV5-4 and TRBJ2-7; 14 bases are a match to TRBD2. V lost 5 bases to trimming and J lost 6 bases; unmatched junction nucleotides: 7. Germline assignment: CDR1 SGHNT and CDR2 YYREEE (reference sequence). CDR3 length: 15 amino acids. CDR3 in amino acids: CASSSGTSGSSEQYF. The CDR3, as DNA: TGTGCCAGCAGTTCCGGGACTAGCGGGAGTAGCGAGCAGTACTTC.

This clone was found once. The chain carries TRBV4-2 and TRBJ2-3, with 10 nucleotides matching TRBD2. V lost 4 bases and J lost 2; bases outside the gene matches: 3. This CDR3 is 15 amino acids long. Germline assignment: CDR1 LGHNA and CDR2 YNFKEQ. CDR3 nucleotide sequence: TGTGCCAGCAGCCCCGGACTAGCGGTCACAGATACGCAGTATTTT. Translation: CASSPGLAVTDTQYF.

V usage is TRBV2 and J usage is TRBJ2-2; possibly TRBD2 for D (5 bases). CDR1 is SNHLY, CDR2 FYNNEI, per germline. This CDR3 is built from 14 residues. Trimming stripped 6 bases from V and 6 bases from J, with 14 bases between. The CDR3 region has the DNA TGTGCCAGCAGAGGAGGTGGGAGAGCCGGGGAGCTGTTTTTT. Residues: CASRGGGRAGELFF.

The genes are TRBV20-1 and TRBJ1-4; D remains ambiguous. CDR1 is DFQATT, CDR2 SNEGSKA, per germline (reference sequence). Deletions cut 6 bases from V and 8 bases from J, with 10 bases between. The CDR3 is 11 amino acids. The CDR3 here is CSAGPKEKLFF. The DNA of the CDR3 is TGCAGTGCCGGTCCCAAGGAAAAACTGTTTTTT.

The chain combines TRBV7-2 with TRBJ1-4; the D is unclear. Germline V lookup: CDR1 SGHTA, CDR2 FQGNSA. This CDR3 spans 14 amino acids. The V and J ends lost 3 bases and 5 bases respectively, with 10 bases between them. The CDR3 DNA reads TGTGCCAGCAGCTTTATGGCCCAAAATGAAAAACTGTTTTTT. Protein sequence: CASSFMAQNEKLFF.

This chain joins TRBV28 and TRBJ1-1; D is uncertain. This CDR3 region has 14 residues. Trimming took off 3 bases at V and 3 bases at J, with 11 bases between the two ends. Germline V gives CDR1 MDHEN, CDR2 SYDVKM. The CDR3 bases are TGTGCCAGCAGTTTTAAAGCAGTGGACACTGAAGCTTTCTTT. This translates into CASSFKAVDTEAFF. Full variable domain (rest looked up from reference TRBV28 and TRBJ1-1): DVKVTQSSRYLVKRTGEKVFLECVQDMDHENMFWYRQDPGLGLRLIYFSYDVKMKEKGDIPEGYSVSREKKERFSLILESASTNQTSMYLCASSFKAVDTEAFFGQGTRLTVV.

The CDR3 DNA sequence: TGTGCCTGGAGTGTAACGGGACAGGCCCACGAGCAGTACTTC. Residues: CAWSVTGQAHEQYF. The chain uses TRBV30 and TRBJ2-7; 8 nucleotides agree with TRBD1. Germline V gives CDR1 GTSNPN, CDR2 SVGIG (reference sequence). This CDR3 is 14 amino acids long. The V segment lost 0 bases and the J segment 5 bases; nucleotides outside the gene matches: 6.

The chain has TRBV6-1 and TRBJ1-2; the D gene is possibly TRBD1 (5 bases). This CDR3 is 14 amino acids long. Trimming cost V 3 bases and J 5 bases, with 13 bases left between them. CDR1 is MNHNS and CDR2 is SASEGT in the germline V gene. CDR3 bases: TGTGCCAGCAGTGAGGGTGGGACCAGATATGGCTACACCTTC. Its translation is CASSEGGTRYGYTF.

The J gene is TRBJ1-1, the V gene TRBV18; D is undetermined. This CDR3 comprises 16 residues. Germline CDR1 KGHSH, CDR2 LQKENI. Trimming stripped 2 bases from V and 0 bases from J, with 13 bases between. CDR3 loop: CASSPTAPILNTEAFF. For the CDR3, the DNA is TGTGCCAGCTCACCAACTGCTCCCATCTTGAACACTGAAGCTTTCTTT.

V gene TRBV28 combines with J gene TRBJ2-5; D call uncertain. This CDR3 has 13 amino acids. Germline-derived CDR1 and CDR2 are MDHEN and SYDVKM. Deletions cut 4 bases from V and 2 bases from J, with 8 bases between. The CDR3 region is CASSSGFQETQYF. The CDR3 nucleotides are TGTGCCAGCAGTTCAGGTTTTCAAGAGACCCAGTACTTC.

J is TRBJ2-2 and V is TRBV18; D is unclear. Trimming cost V 4 bases and J 5 bases, with 5 bases left between them. CDR1 and CDR2 (germline): KGHSH, LQKENI. The CDR3 totals 12 residues. Here the CDR3 reads CASSLQTGELFF. In DNA form, the CDR3 reads TGTGCCAGCTCACTCCAAACCGGGGAGCTGTTTTTT.

V and J are TRBV2 and TRBJ1-1, with unresolved D. The CDR3 contains 14 residues. CDR1 is SNHLY and CDR2 is FYNNEI in the germline V gene. V lost 3 bases and J 0 bases, leaving 8 bases between the germline ends. CDR3 residues: CASSERLMNTEAFF. CDR3 in DNA: TGTGCCAGCAGTGAGAGATTGATGAACACTGAAGCTTTCTTT.

This clone was observed a handful of times. The genes are TRBV23-1 and TRBJ2-7; the D is unclear. TRBV23-1 counts as an open reading frame of uncertain function. V was clipped by 2 bases and J by 3 bases, with 20 bases between them. The CDR3 consists of 17 residues. The CDR3 coding sequence is TGCGCCAGCAGTCAAAGGAGCAGTAGGGCGGATGACTACGAGCAGTACTTC. As protein: CASSQRSSRADDYEQYF.

This clone was counted only a few times. V and J are TRBV30 and TRBJ2-7, with 9 positions matching TRBD1. CDR3 size: 14 residues. Germline loops: CDR1 GTSNPN, CDR2 SVGIG (reference sequence). After removal of 3 bases from V and 5 bases from J, the junction contained 8 bases not matched to a gene. CDR3 sequence (DNA): TGTGCCTGGAGCCGGGGACAGGGAGACGACGAGCAGTACTTC. This codes for CAWSRGQGDDEQYF.

The chain has TRBV6-4 and TRBJ2-2; possible D gene TRBD1, 6 bases. The CDR3 sequence is 15 residues long. Trimming removed 4 bases from V and 1 base from J, with 10 bases in between. The germline gives CDR1 MRHNA, CDR2 SNTAGT. The CDR3 DNA reads TGTGCCAGCAGTGTGGGGGCGCGGAACACCGGGGAGCTGTTTTTT. Protein: CASSVGARNTGELFF.

J is TRBJ2-1 and V is TRBV4-2, with 7 bases aligning to TRBD2. This CDR3 comprises 16 residues. V lost 4 bases, J lost 4 bases, and 10 bases stayed unmatched. Germline CDR1 and CDR2: LGHNA and YNFKEQ. The CDR3, as DNA: TGTGCCAGCAGCCTTGTCCTAGCGGACGCTTACAATGAGCAGTTCTTC. Translation gives CASSLVLADAYNEQFF.

Concerning this clone: The same CDR3 is also encoded by other DNA sequences in this sample. The chain is built from TRBV30 and TRBJ1-5; D remains ambiguous. Between the trimmed V and J ends, which lost 1 base and 1 base, there was a span of 2 bases. CDR1 GTSNPN and CDR2 SVGIG come from the germline V gene (reference sequence). This CDR3 spans 12 amino acids. CDR3 loop: CAWSGSNQPQHF. CDR3 bases: TGTGCCTGGAGTGGGAGCAATCAGCCCCAGCATTTT.

The chain carries TRBV18 and TRBJ2-7; tentatively, D is TRBD2 (6 bases). The germline gives CDR1 KGHSH, CDR2 LQKENI. V gave up 6 bases and J gave up 4 bases, with 16 bases separating them. This CDR3 contains 14 residues. CDR3 in DNA: TGTGCCAGCTCCCGGGACGGGAGTCAATACGAGCAGTACTTC. Protein sequence: CASSRDGSQYEQYF.

The J gene is TRBJ2-3, the V gene TRBV5-1, with TRBD2 matching 8 bases. The CDR3 covers 15 residues. Trimming at V came to 4 bases and at J to 4 bases, leaving 8 bases not matched to a gene. Germline V CDR1 and CDR2: SGHRS, YFSETQ. CDR3 DNA sequence: TGCGCCAGCAGCCTTAGCGGGATCGTCCCAGATACGCAGTATTTT. This codes for CASSLSGIVPDTQYF.

The genes are TRBV7-3 and TRBJ1-1; unclear D gene. The CDR3 length is 13 residues. Germline lookup yields CDR1 SGHTA and CDR2 FQGTGA. The V gene lost 5 bases and the J gene lost 0 bases, with 7 bases spanning the gap. The CDR3 DNA follows: TGTGCCAGCAGCGCCCAGGTGAACACTGAAGCTTTCTTT. As protein: CASSAQVNTEAFF.

This chain joins TRBV6-5 and TRBJ1-2; D might be TRBD1 (6 bases). This CDR3 has 13 residues. The germline V and J ends were trimmed by 6 bases and 2 bases, with 10 bases remaining between them. The germline CDR1 and CDR2 sequences are MNHEY and SVGAGI. DNA for the CDR3: TGTGCCAGCAGAATGACAGGCAACTATGGCTACACCTTC. Translation: CASRMTGNYGYTF.